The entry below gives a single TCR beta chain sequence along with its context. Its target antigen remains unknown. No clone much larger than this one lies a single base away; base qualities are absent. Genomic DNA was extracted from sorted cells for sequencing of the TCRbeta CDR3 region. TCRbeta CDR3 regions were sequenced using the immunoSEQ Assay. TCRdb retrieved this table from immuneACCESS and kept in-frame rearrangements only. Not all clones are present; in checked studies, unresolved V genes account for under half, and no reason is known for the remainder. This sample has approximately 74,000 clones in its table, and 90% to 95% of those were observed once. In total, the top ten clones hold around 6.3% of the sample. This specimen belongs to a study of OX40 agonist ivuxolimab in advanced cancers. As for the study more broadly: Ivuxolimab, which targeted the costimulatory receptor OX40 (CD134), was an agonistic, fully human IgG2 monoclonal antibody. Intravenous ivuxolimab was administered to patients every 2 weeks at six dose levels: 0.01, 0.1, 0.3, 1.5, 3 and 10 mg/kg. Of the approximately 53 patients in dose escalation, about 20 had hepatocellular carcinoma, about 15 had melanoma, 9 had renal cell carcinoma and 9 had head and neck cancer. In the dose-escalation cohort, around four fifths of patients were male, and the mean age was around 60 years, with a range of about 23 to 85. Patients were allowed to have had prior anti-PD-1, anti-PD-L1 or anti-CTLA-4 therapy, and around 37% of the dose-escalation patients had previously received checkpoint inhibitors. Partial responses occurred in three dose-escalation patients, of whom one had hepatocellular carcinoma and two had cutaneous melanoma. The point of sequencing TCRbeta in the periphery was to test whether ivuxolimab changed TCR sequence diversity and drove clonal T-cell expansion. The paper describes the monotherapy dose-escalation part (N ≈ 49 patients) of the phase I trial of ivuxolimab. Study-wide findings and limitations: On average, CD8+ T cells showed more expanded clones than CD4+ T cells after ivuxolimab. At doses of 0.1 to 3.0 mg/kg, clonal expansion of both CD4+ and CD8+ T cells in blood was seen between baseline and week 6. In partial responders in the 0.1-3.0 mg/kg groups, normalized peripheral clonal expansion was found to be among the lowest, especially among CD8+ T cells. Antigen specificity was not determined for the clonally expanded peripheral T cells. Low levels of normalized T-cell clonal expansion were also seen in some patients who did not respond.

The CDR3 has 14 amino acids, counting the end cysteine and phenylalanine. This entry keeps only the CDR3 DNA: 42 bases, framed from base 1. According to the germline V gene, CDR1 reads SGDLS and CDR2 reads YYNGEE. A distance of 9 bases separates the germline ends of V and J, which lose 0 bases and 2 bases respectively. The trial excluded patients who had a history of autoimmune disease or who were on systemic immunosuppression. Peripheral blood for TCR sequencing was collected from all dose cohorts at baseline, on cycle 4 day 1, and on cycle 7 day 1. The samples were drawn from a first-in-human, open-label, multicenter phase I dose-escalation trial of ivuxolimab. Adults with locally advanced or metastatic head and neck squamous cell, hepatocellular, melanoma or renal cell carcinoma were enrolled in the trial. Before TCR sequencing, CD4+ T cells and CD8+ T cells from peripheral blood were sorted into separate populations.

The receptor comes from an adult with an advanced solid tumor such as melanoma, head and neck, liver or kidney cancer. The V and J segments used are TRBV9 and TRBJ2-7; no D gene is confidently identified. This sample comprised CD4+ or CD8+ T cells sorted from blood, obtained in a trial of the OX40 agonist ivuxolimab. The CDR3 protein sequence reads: CASSVEGTAYEQYF. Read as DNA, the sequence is TGTGCCAGCAGCGTAGAGGGAACAGCCTACGAGCAGTACTTC.